This entry concerns a single T cell receptor (beta chain). Its antigen target is currently unknown. Per-base quality was not reported, and no clone a single base away is much larger than it. This entry is derived from a study of cytomegalovirus exposure and HLA in healthy donors (dated by TCRdb to 2015 to 2018). For context, the study as a whole: In an earlier analysis of about 560 of the donors, 276 Gb of sequence data and 117 million unique TCR beta sequences from about 179 million T cells were reported. An early release that covered some 630 HLA-typed donors contained approximately 300 gigabases of sequencing data and around 85 million unique TCR sequences. Of the approximately 400 genotyped donors, roughly 76% were placed in the genetic ancestry cluster associated with self-reported Caucasian donors. The study aimed to test whether signatures of past pathogen exposure could be identified by cataloging public T cell receptors. The study profiled the T cell repertoires of approximately 700 subjects by immunosequencing and related them to cytomegalovirus serostatus. A separate validation cohort of over a hundred different subjects was used in addition to the 666-subject first cohort. To predict cytomegalovirus infection status, the study brought together high-throughput TCR immunosequencing, statistical association of individual TCRs with disease status, and machine learning. To study patterns of TCR occurrence, a later analysis re-analyzed previously published TCR beta repertoires from 650 to 750 donors and added high-resolution HLA genotyping. In the later analysis, no new phenotypic data were used to find candidate immune exposures; instead, reliance was placed on TCR beta sequences and their occurrence across donors. An earlier analysis of around 540 of the donors applied high-throughput TCR beta sequencing to assess whether each TCR beta V gene segment acted as functional or pseudogenic. Donor age, sex, ethnicity and CMV serostatus were compiled alongside the repertoire data. In a later genetic analysis, genome-wide SNP genotypes for about three fifths of the 666 donors were used, and that subset was treated as a discovery cohort. All discovery cohort repertoires had been generated using a single sequencing platform. HLA typing covered class I and class II loci at four-digit resolution. Typing coverage varied by locus: roughly 629-630 donors for A, B, C, DRB1 and DQB1; more than 500 for DQA1; some 610 for DPA1; 400 to 480 for DPB1. A few DR-DQ haplotypes were treated as single units for association and clustering because of strong linkage in the cohort. Among 300 to 500 genotyped donors of the cohort, an average of approximately 240,000 unique TCR beta nucleotide sequences was sequenced per donor, of which 15% to 20% were non-productive.

The cohort consisted of hundreds of healthy bone marrow donors. All cohort members were sampled while nominally healthy, although unrecorded immune exposures were likely present. The donor was CMV seronegative and belonged to the group of 352 seronegative cohort members. Each donor provided a peripheral blood sample, and peripheral blood mononuclear cells were used for TCR beta sequencing. Genomic DNA extraction from the blood cell samples was performed with the Qiagen DNeasy Blood Extraction Kit. Library method: the immunoSEQ multiplex PCR assay. A mixture of 60 forward primers for TCR Vbeta segments and 13 reverse primers for TCR Jbeta segments was used in the multiplex PCR. A multiplex PCR assay on genomic DNA amplified the CDR3 region of rearranged TCR beta genes. Amplified TCR beta libraries were sequenced as 87-base-pair reads on the Illumina HiSeq System. In the paper's pipeline: A later analysis tallied approximately 87 million unique TCR beta chains across the approximately 670 repertoires, and about 10 million of those chains were shared by two or more donors. Raw reads were error-corrected and collapsed into unique sequences with a nearest-neighbor algorithm that merged closely related sequences to remove PCR and sequencing errors. V, D and J gene segments were assigned by aligning CDR3 sequences to IMGT reference sequences. Each retained sequence needed at least a six-nucleotide match to both a V gene segment and a J gene segment. A rearrangement was called productive if the CDR3 had no stop codons and remained in frame with V and J, and every other rearrangement was called non-productive. CDR3 was defined by IMGT convention, running from the second conserved V-encoded cysteine to the conserved J-encoded phenylalanine. The earlier analysis of roughly 590 of the donors excluded sequences that lacked an unambiguous match to a single V gene segment. An earlier analysis of about 600 of the donors called V segments functional above 56.7% productive rearrangements and segregating when the between-donor standard deviation exceeded 5%. To diagnose cytomegalovirus status from the catalog of TCR beta chain sequences, a statistical classification framework was built. In a later analysis, V and J genes were assigned by comparing TCR nucleotide sequences against IMGT/GENE-DB human TR gene sequences. A later analysis assigned CDR3 sequences and most-parsimonious VDJ recombination scenarios with the TCRdist pipeline. In a later analysis, each TCR beta chain was defined by its CDR3 amino acid sequence together with its V-gene family, and reads lacking a unique V-gene family were excluded. As a way to deal with suspected cross-contamination and a sequencing artifact, a later analysis dropped approximately 590 nucleotide sequences that were highly shared and had low generation probability. In a later analysis, a clonal expansion index for each public chain was calculated from normalized within-repertoire ranks of inferred template counts. In a later analysis, generation probabilities were computed with a VDJ recombination model fitted to out-of-frame rearrangements, and the resulting probabilities were checked against IGoR. In a later analysis, hypergeometric tests were used to score TCR-TCR, TCR-HLA and TCR-CMV co-occurrence, with a repertoire-size bias correction applied to TCR pairs. False discovery rates were estimated in a later analysis by permuting HLA or CMV assignments 20 times. In a later analysis, co-occurring TCRs were grouped with DBSCAN, and TCRdist sequence similarity was added when clustering was performed within HLA-allele-positive subsets. Repertoires with fewer than 30,000 or more than 120,000 public chains were left out of co-occurrence clustering, as were five repertoires with anomalous nucleotide sharing. Entries here come from immuneACCESS through TCRdb and include only in-frame sequences with V and J called. Some clones fail to appear in such tables; in the studies checked, an unresolved V gene covers under half of the shortfall, and the cause of the remainder is unknown. V, J and clone size were drawn from that table, and D and trimming were deduced from the DNA. The sample contains around 150,000 clones, 86% of them found a single time. The ten largest make up approximately 2% of the sample.

The research as a whole found: The sequencing pipeline was judged likely to have produced a cluster of highly shared sequence variants as a technical artifact. In a later analysis, the rate of TCR association differed among HLA loci, with DRB1 alleles having the most associated TCRs and HLA-C alleles having the fewest. Linkage disequilibrium might explain the correlated functional status among segregating V segments, but an unknown experimental factor could not be ruled out. Across donors, most TCR sequences were observed very rarely, whereas some public TCRs were present in many individuals. Cytomegalovirus status was reported to be diagnosed by the classifier with high specificity and sensitivity in both the original and validation cohorts. Because the 87-base-pair reads could not distinguish some IMGT-functional V segments, including TRBV6-2 and TRBV6-3, those segments were excluded. In a later genetic analysis, a missense DCLRE1C variant was associated with V-gene and J-gene trimming of TCR beta chains, and the association was replicated in an independent cohort. A later analysis found that most CMV-associated TCR beta chains appeared HLA-restricted, with HLA associations seemingly driven largely by CMV exposure. The cohort was sequenced for TCR beta chains only, and without alpha or paired-chain data the features that could be detected were limited. A later analysis found that HLA-associated TCR beta chains were more clonally expanded and had lower generation probabilities than equally common non-associated chains. According to a later genetic analysis, donors in an Asian-associated ancestry cluster had fewer N-insertions in productive TCRs than the roughly 670-donor mean. At a false discovery rate of 0.05, a later analysis linked under 20,000 TCR beta sequences to specific HLA alleles. A further reported finding was that TCR beta sequences accurately predicted the HLA-A and HLA-B alleles for most subjects in the first cohort. When HLA alleles, especially DR and DQ, strongly co-occurred, TCR associations were difficult to assign to individual alleles. It was suggested by the authors that the approach could potentially be generalized to other disease states and immunological phenotypes. CMV serostatus was the only immune exposure information available for the cohort. According to a later analysis, parvovirus B19, influenza, CMV and Epstein-Barr virus appeared linked to several top co-occurrence clusters. The study gave a list of around 170 TCR beta chains associated with cytomegalovirus. Because counts were too low, seventeen rarely observed V segments, including chromosome 9 orphons, were left out of the earlier analysis of over 550 of the donors. In an earlier analysis of some 640 of the donors, most TCR beta V segments were observed in productive rearrangements about 87% or about 30% of the time, broadly matching IMGT annotations. Roughly uniform sequencing depth across donors was assumed in presence/absence analyses, although this assumption may not hold. In vitro tests confirmed that a few of the cytomegalovirus-associated TCR beta chains recognize cytomegalovirus antigens. Because some donors lacked HLA typing at each locus, the association tests relied only on the typed subset.

Based on the germline V gene (reference sequence), the CDR1 and CDR2 sequences are LNHDA and SQIVND. At the junction V is shortened by 3 bases and J by 3 bases; bases outside the gene matches: 5. Its CDR3 holds 16 amino acids, cysteine through phenylalanine. This entry keeps only the CDR3 DNA: 48 bases, framed from base 1. Specimen: PBMCs. In this chain, TRBV19 is recombined with TRBJ2-3, and 11 junctional nucleotides match TRBD2. The sequence was obtained from a woman aged 18-29 years in good health and CMV-seronegative. The DNA reads TGTGCCAGTAGTATTTTTAGCGGGGGGGCAACAGATACGCAGTATTTT. The resulting protein is CASSIFSGGATDTQYF.